Below, 9 T cell receptor beta chains from the same sample are listed, as sequenced in a study of T cell changes during pregnancy in multiple sclerosis. Measured with immunoSEQ multiplex PCR; TCRdb has only the in-frame clones, and not every one. The table has roughly 70,000 clones, 91% seen once; the top ten hold over 2%. Specimen: peripheral blood, collected in the first trimester of pregnancy. The receptor set was obtained from a female donor with multiple sclerosis, enrolled in a pregnancy study.

V usage is TRBV27 and J usage is TRBJ2-3; 10 bases agree with TRBD2. Germline lookup yields CDR1 MNHEY and CDR2 SMNVEV (reference sequence). Germline trimming cut 6 bases from V and 9 bases from J; bases unmatched to any gene: 9. The CDR3 is made up of 14 amino acids. CDR3: CASSPIAGGGTQYF. DNA of the CDR3: TGTGCCAGCAGCCCGATAGCGGGAGGCGGGACGCAGTATTTT.

The chain uses TRBV28 and TRBJ1-5; a weak D match, TRBD1 (6 bases). The CDR3 consists of 13 residues. CDR1 is MDHEN and CDR2 is SYDVKM in the germline V gene. Trimming took 6 bases from V and 10 from J, leaving 16 bases between them. CDR3 loop: CASRGAGADPQHF. The CDR3 coding sequence is TGTGCCAGCAGGGGGGCAGGGGCTGATCCCCAGCATTTT.

This clone was counted only a few times. The V call is TRBV6-5, the J call TRBJ1-2, with TRBD1 identical over 7 bases. V was pared by 6 bases and J by 8 bases, with 12 bases of the junction left unmatched. Germline assignment: CDR1 MNHEY and CDR2 SVGAGI. The CDR3 runs 14 residues. CDR3 in amino acids: CASRETGRLGGYTF. The CDR3 region has the DNA TGTGCCAGCAGGGAGACAGGGAGGTTGGGGGGCTACACCTTC.

This clone has just a few counts. The J gene is TRBJ1-5, the V gene TRBV2, with D unclear. V lost 4 bases and J 0 bases, leaving 16 bases between the germline ends. This CDR3 spans 17 amino acids. Germline assignment: CDR1 SNHLY and CDR2 FYNNEI. The DNA for the CDR3 is TGTGCCAGCAGTGGATGGTACAGCATTTATAGCAATCAGCCCCAGCATTTT. As protein: CASSGWYSIYSNQPQHF.

This clone showed up just a few times. Other DNA sequences in the same sample also yield this CDR3. V is TRBV27 and J is TRBJ1-1; tentatively, D is TRBD1 (5 bases). V was pared by 3 bases and J by 2 bases, with 10 bases between. The CDR3 has 14 amino acids. Germline CDR1 MNHEY, CDR2 SMNVEV (reference sequence). The CDR3 nucleotides read TGTGCCAGCAGTTTTCGGGGGGGAAACACTGAAGCTTTCTTT. It specifies CASSFRGGNTEAFF.

V usage is TRBV11-1 and J usage is TRBJ1-4; 7 bases are shared with TRBD1. J gave up 7 bases and V 5 bases, and 7 bases lay outside the gene matches. This CDR3 has 14 residues. Germline CDR1 reads SGHAT; CDR2 reads FQDESV (reference sequence). CDR3 residues: CASSPGQQREKLFF. As DNA, the CDR3 is TGTGCCAGCAGCCCGGGACAGCAGCGTGAAAAACTGTTTTTT.

The rearrangement links TRBV4-1 to TRBJ1-3; a weak D match, TRBD1 (5 bases). The length of the CDR3 is 16 residues. Per the germline V gene, CDR1 is MGHRA and CDR2 is YSYEKL. The V and J ends lost 0 bases and 4 bases respectively, with 13 bases between them. The CDR3 here is CASSQEFWGVGNTIYF. The CDR3 coding sequence is TGCGCCAGCAGCCAAGAGTTCTGGGGCGTCGGAAACACCATATATTTT.

The chain links TRBV4-2 to TRBJ2-5; TRBD1 might be the D (5 bases). V lost 3 bases to trimming and J lost 5 bases, with 19 bases between them. The CDR3 has 16 residues. Germline assignment: CDR1 LGHNA and CDR2 YNFKEQ. CDR3 amino acids: CASSQFLGLKGETQYF. CDR3 nucleotide sequence: TGTGCCAGCAGCCAGTTCCTCGGGCTCAAGGGGGAGACCCAGTACTTC.

This clone was seen just once. The rearrangement joins TRBV10-1 to TRBJ1-1; maybe TRBD1 (6 bases). This CDR3 has 14 residues. V was shortened by 4 bases and J by 5 bases, with 14 bases between the two germline ends. Germline lookup yields CDR1 WNHNN and CDR2 SYGVQD (reference sequence). The DNA of the CDR3 is TGCGCCAGCAGTGCCACGCAGGGGATTACTGAAGCTTTCTTT. Its protein product is CASSATQGITEAFF.